The 10 T cell receptor beta chains below come from one sample, sequenced in a study of cytomegalovirus exposure and HLA in healthy donors. The PCR had 60 Vbeta and 13 Jbeta primers. Measured with immunoSEQ multiplex PCR; TCRdb has only the in-frame clones, and not every one. The data hold around 150,000 clones, with roughly three quarters observed a single time. The sequencing input was PBMCs. These receptor sequences come from a man aged 35-49 years in good health and CMV-seropositive.

The chain joins TRBV6-6 to TRBJ1-1, with a weak D call TRBD1 (5 bases). CDR1 and CDR2 (germline): MNHNY, SVGAGI (reference sequence). V lost 0 bases and J lost 0, with 8 bases in between. The CDR3 runs to 15 residues. The CDR3 protein is CASSYSDNLNTEAFF. CDR3 coding DNA: TGTGCCAGCAGTTACTCGGACAACCTGAACACTGAAGCTTTCTTT.

The chain couples TRBV4-1 to TRBJ2-7; 8 bases align to TRBD1. Germline V gene lookup returns CDR1 MGHRA and CDR2 YSYEKL. The CDR3 has 15 amino acids. V gave up 1 base and J gave up 2 bases; unmatched junction bases: 4. The CDR3 DNA reads as TGCGCCAGCAGCCAAGGGACAGGGATCCCCTACGAGCAGTACTTC. Translated: CASSQGTGIPYEQYF.

The gene calls are TRBV27 and TRBJ2-2, with 7 bases matching TRBD2. Germline CDR1 and CDR2: MNHEY and SMNVEV (reference sequence). The J segment lost 8 bases and the V segment lost 5 bases, leaving 11 bases of the junction unmatched. The CDR3 is 15 amino acids. This CDR3 is CASSPSSGVWGELFF. For the CDR3, the DNA is TGTGCCAGCAGTCCTTCAAGCGGGGTGTGGGGGGAGCTGTTTTTT.

Here the CDR3 reads CASRTAGANYGYTF. In nucleotides, the CDR3 is TGTGCCAGCAGGACTGCGGGGGCTAACTATGGCTACACCTTC. This chain uses TRBV27 with TRBJ1-2; tentatively, D is TRBD1 (5 bases). CDR1 is MNHEY and CDR2 is SMNVEV in the germline V gene (reference sequence). The V gene lost 6 bases and the J gene lost 0 bases, with 11 bases spanning the gap. The CDR3 covers 14 residues.

The chain couples TRBV9 to TRBJ2-7, with 9 bases fitting TRBD2. From germline, CDR1 is SGDLS and CDR2 YYNGEE. J gave up 5 bases and V 4 bases, and 7 bases lay outside the gene matches. CDR3 length: 14 residues. The CDR3 is CASSLSSGVDEQYF. The CDR3 bases are TGTGCCAGCAGCCTATCTAGCGGGGTGGACGAGCAGTACTTC.

V is TRBV5-1 and J is TRBJ1-1, with D unresolved. V was cut by 4 bases and J by 2 bases, with 9 bases left in between. Germline CDR1 reads SGHRS; CDR2 reads YFSETQ. This CDR3 has 13 amino acids. In nucleotides, the CDR3 is TGCGCCAGCAGCGGGGAGGGAAACACTGAAGCTTTCTTT. This sequence encodes CASSGEGNTEAFF.

In the case of this clone: The germline gene is not matched at one end of the junction; a read error may be the cause. This chain links TRBV7-7 with TRBJ2-7; the match to TRBD1 covers 8 bases. This CDR3 is built from 16 residues. Germline loops: CDR1 SSHAT, CDR2 FNYEAQ (reference sequence). The DNA for the CDR3 is TGTGCTAGCAGCTATTTCAGGGGGCATGAGGCCTACGAGCAGTACTTC. Protein sequence: CASSYFRGHEAYEQYF.

This chain joins TRBV4-3 and TRBJ1-2; 7 positions agree with TRBD1. V dropped 1 base and J dropped 3; count of bases not matched to a gene: 8. This CDR3 has 16 amino acids. Germline CDR1 and CDR2: LGHNA and YSLEER. The CDR3: CASSQVRSRGDYGYTF. The CDR3 nucleotides read TGCGCCAGCAGCCAAGTCCGGAGCAGGGGGGACTATGGCTACACCTTC.

This sequence joins TRBV6-1 and TRBJ2-7, with 9 bases aligning to TRBD2. CDR1 is MNHNS, CDR2 SASEGT, per germline. This CDR3 has 15 residues. Unmatched junction bases numbered 8, after V lost 6 bases and J lost 2 bases. The CDR3 bases are TGTGCCAGCAGCCCGCGGGGGGGGTTGGCCTACGAGCAGTACTTC. Residues: CASSPRGGLAYEQYF.

The CDR3 sequence: CAISSTSGGADTQYF. CDR3 in DNA: TGTGCCATCAGTTCGACTAGCGGGGGGGCAGATACGCAGTATTTT. The chain has TRBV10-3 and TRBJ2-3; 14 nucleotides match TRBD2. The germline V gene has CDR1 ENHRY and CDR2 SYGVKD. V dropped 5 bases and J dropped 4; count of bases not matched to a gene: 2. The CDR3 is made up of 15 amino acids.